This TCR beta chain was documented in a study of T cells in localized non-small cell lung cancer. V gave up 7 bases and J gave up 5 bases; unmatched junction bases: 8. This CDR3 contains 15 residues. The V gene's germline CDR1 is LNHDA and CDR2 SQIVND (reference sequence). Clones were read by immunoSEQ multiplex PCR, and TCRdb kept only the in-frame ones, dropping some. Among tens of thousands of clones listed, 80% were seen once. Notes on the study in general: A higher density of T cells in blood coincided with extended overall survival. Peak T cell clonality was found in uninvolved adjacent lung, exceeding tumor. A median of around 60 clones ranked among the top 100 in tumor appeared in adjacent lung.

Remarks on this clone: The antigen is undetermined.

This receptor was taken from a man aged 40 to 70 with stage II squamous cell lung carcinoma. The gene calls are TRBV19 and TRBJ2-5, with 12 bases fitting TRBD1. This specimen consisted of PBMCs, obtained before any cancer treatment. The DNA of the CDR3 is TGTGCCAGTAACCCCGGGACAGGGGGCTTCGAGACCCAGTACTTC. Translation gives CASNPGTGGFETQYF.